The 24 T cell receptor beta chains in this list originate from one sample, sequenced in a study of blood T cell repertoires in COVID-19. The protocol was immunoSEQ multiplex PCR, while the TCRdb copy is restricted to in-frame clones and leaves out a portion. The table records about 230,000 clones, around four fifths of them present only once. The sample was peripheral blood. These receptors came from a woman in her seventies with active or convalescent COVID-19.

The V and J genes are TRBV19 and TRBJ1-3; D uncertain. The V gene's germline CDR1 is LNHDA and CDR2 SQIVND (reference sequence). The CDR3 spans 16 residues. V lost 10 bases and J lost 1, with 20 bases in between. CDR3 residues: CATHPPGILSGNTIYF. Here the CDR3 DNA reads TGTGCCACCCATCCCCCCGGGATACTTTCTGGAAACACCATATATTTT. The full variable domain, completed using reference TRBV19 and TRBJ1-3, is DGGITQSPKYLFRKEGQNVTLSCEQNLNHDAMYWYRQDPGQGLRLIYYSQIVNDFQKGDIAEGYSVSREKKESFPLTVTSAQKNPTAFYLCATHPPGILSGNTIYFGEGSWLTVV.

This chain connects TRBV3-1 (or the pseudogene TRBV3-2) to TRBJ1-4; no firm D call. This CDR3 is built from 13 residues. CDR1 and CDR2 from the germline V gene are LGHDT and YNNKEL (reference sequence). The V end was cut by 4 bases, the J end by 5 bases, with 8 bases between. CDR3 protein: CASSPSGNEKLFF. CDR3 coding DNA: TGTGCCAGCAGCCCTAGCGGAAATGAAAAACTGTTTTTT.

This sequence joins TRBV19 and TRBJ1-5, with unresolved D. Germline CDR1 is LNHDA and CDR2 is SQIVND (reference sequence). V gave up 5 bases and J gave up 6 bases, with 14 bases separating them. The CDR3 extends over 14 amino acids. CDR3 DNA: TGTGCCAGTAGTTCTCATACCCCAGGTCAGCCCCAGCATTTT. Its translation: CASSSHTPGQPQHF.

The chain joins TRBV4-2 to TRBJ2-5; TRBD2 matches 7 bases. V dropped 8 bases and J dropped 5; count of bases not matched to a gene: 11. This CDR3 is built from 14 residues. CDR1 is LGHNA and CDR2 is YNFKEQ in the germline V gene. DNA for the CDR3: TGTGCCAGCGGGGGAGCGGGGAGCAAGGAGACCCAGTACTTC. Its protein product is CASGGAGSKETQYF.

The rearrangement joins TRBV19 to TRBJ1-5; TRBD1 matches at 12 bases. Germline loops: CDR1 LNHDA, CDR2 SQIVND (reference sequence). J lost 3 bases, V lost 8 bases, and 5 bases had no gene match. The CDR3 runs 15 residues. The CDR3 DNA is TGTGCCAGTGGCTCGGGACAGGGGGCCAATCAGCCCCAGCATTTT. It translates to CASGSGQGANQPQHF.

The rearrangement joins TRBV13 to TRBJ1-5, with TRBD1 matching over 9 bases. Losses at the gene ends were 5 bases for V and 2 bases for J; bases not matched to a gene: 4. The CDR3 extends over 15 amino acids. The germline gives CDR1 PRHDT, CDR2 FYEKMQ (reference sequence). For the CDR3, the DNA is TGTGCCAGCAGCCCGGGACAGGGCCGCAATCAGCCCCAGCATTTT. Protein product: CASSPGQGRNQPQHF.

The chain employs TRBV28 and TRBJ2-7; 9 bases are shared with TRBD1. Germline V gene data show CDR1 as MDHEN and CDR2 as SYDVKM. This CDR3 contains 14 residues. Germline trimming cut 6 bases from V and 6 bases from J; bases unmatched to any gene: 9. The chain's CDR3 is CASRGTGSGGEQYF. CDR3 DNA sequence: TGTGCCAGCAGGGGGACAGGGTCCGGGGGCGAGCAGTACTTC.

This clone has a single count. The chain joins TRBV18 to TRBJ1-1, with a tentative D call TRBD1 (5 bases). Germline lookup yields CDR1 KGHSH and CDR2 LQKENI. This CDR3 spans 15 amino acids. V was trimmed by 2 bases and J by 4 bases, leaving 14 bases between them. In DNA form, the CDR3 reads TGTGCCAGCTCACCAACTATAGGGGTGCCCACTGAAGCTTTCTTT. Its translation: CASSPTIGVPTEAFF.

As to this clone: The same CDR3 can be traced to other DNA sequences in this sample. This chain uses TRBV9 with TRBJ2-7; D possibly corresponds to TRBD1 (6 bases). This CDR3 has 14 residues. Trimming removed 0 bases from V and 2 bases from J, with 9 bases in between. Per germline, CDR1 SGDLS and CDR2 YYNGEE. Written as DNA, the CDR3 is TGTGCCAGCAGCGTAGAAGACAGGCCCTACGAGCAGTACTTC. Amino acids: CASSVEDRPYEQYF.

J is TRBJ1-1 and V is TRBV19, with TRBD1 identical over 8 bases. This CDR3 has 19 residues. V dropped 6 bases and J dropped 0; count of bases not matched to a gene: 18. Per germline, CDR1 LNHDA and CDR2 SQIVND (reference sequence). As DNA, the CDR3 is TGTGCCAGTAGGCGGCTCCTTGGGACAGGACTGCCTATGAACACTGAAGCTTTCTTT. Amino acid sequence: CASRRLLGTGLPMNTEAFF.

V is TRBV7-2 and J is TRBJ1-3; 8 bases agree with TRBD1. Germline assignment: CDR1 SGHTA and CDR2 FQGNSA. This CDR3 comprises 16 residues. The V segment lost 5 bases and the J segment 3 bases; nucleotides outside the gene matches: 9. The CDR3 DNA is TGTGCCAGCAGCCGCTTAGGACAGGGCCTTGGAAACACCATATATTTT. Protein sequence: CASSRLGQGLGNTIYF.

The rearrangement links TRBV9 to TRBJ1-1; D unresolved. Germline V gives CDR1 SGDLS, CDR2 YYNGEE. This CDR3 contains 13 residues. V lost 0 bases, J lost 3 bases, and 6 bases lay in between. CDR3 DNA: TGTGCCAGCAGCGTAGAACTAGACACTGAAGCTTTCTTT. This sequence encodes CASSVELDTEAFF. The complete variable domain, with remaining parts taken from reference TRBV9 and TRBJ1-1, reads DSGVTQTPKHLITATGQRVTLRCSPRSGDLSVYWYQQSLDQGLQFLIQYYNGEERAKGNILERFSAQQFPDLHSELNLSSLELGDSALYFCASSVELDTEAFFGQGTRLTVV.

The gene calls are TRBV7-2 and TRBJ2-7; TRBD1 might be the D (6 bases). The V and J ends lost 3 bases and 9 bases respectively, with 18 bases between them. This CDR3 comprises 14 residues. Germline-derived CDR1 and CDR2 are SGHTA and FQGNSA. In nucleotides, the CDR3 is TGTGCCAGCAGCTTGGGGGCCCGCTCTGGCGGGCAGTACTTC. This encodes CASSLGARSGGQYF.

The V gene is TRBV6-2 or TRBV6-3, the J gene TRBJ1-1; 7 bases fit TRBD1. Looked up from germline, CDR1 is MNHEY and CDR2 is SVGEGT. Trimming at V came to 2 bases and at J to 5 bases, leaving 8 bases not matched to a gene. The CDR3 runs to 15 residues. DNA for the CDR3: TGTGCCAGCAGTTACACGACAGGGCTTCAGACTGAAGCTTTCTTT. It encodes CASSYTTGLQTEAFF.

The CDR3 bases are TGTGCCAGCAGCCAAGGGCTAGCGGGAGTCGGGCCCGGGGAGCTGTTTTTT. Its protein is CASSQGLAGVGPGELFF. The chain combines TRBV3-1 (or the pseudogene TRBV3-2) with TRBJ2-2; 10 bases align to TRBD2. The CDR3 consists of 17 residues. Germline V gene data show CDR1 as LGHDT and CDR2 as YNNKEL (reference sequence). The junction had 8 bases not matched to a gene; V was cut back by 1 base and J by 6 bases.

This clone was picked up one time. The chain recombines TRBV24-1 with TRBJ2-1; 8 bases line up with TRBD2. Germline V gene lookup returns CDR1 KGHDR and CDR2 SFDVKD. The CDR3 covers 15 residues. With 3 bases clipped from V and 5 bases from J, the junction kept 5 bases outside the gene matches. The chain's CDR3 is CATSDASGRHNEQFF. As DNA, the CDR3 is TGTGCCACCAGTGATGCTAGCGGGCGCCACAATGAGCAGTTCTTC.

This chain links TRBV10-3 with TRBJ1-6; D uncertain. Germline CDR1 and CDR2: ENHRY and SYGVKD. The CDR3 has 12 residues. Trimming took 4 bases from V and 8 from J, leaving 6 bases between them. CDR3 in amino acids: CAISGEYSPLHF. The CDR3 nucleotides are TGTGCCATCAGTGGAGAGTATTCACCCCTCCACTTT.

This clone appeared a few times. The chain has TRBV7-9 and TRBJ2-5; no firm D call. The germline V and J ends were trimmed by 5 bases and 0 bases, with 4 bases remaining between them. CDR3 length: 12 amino acids. Germline V gene sequence: CDR1 SEHNR, CDR2 FQNEAQ (reference sequence). DNA for the CDR3: TGTGCCAGCAGCCCGGACCAAGAGACCCAGTACTTC. This codes for CASSPDQETQYF.

CDR3: CASRAIFGTGAFGYGYTF. The DNA for the CDR3 is TGTGCCAGTAGAGCGATCTTCGGGACAGGGGCGTTCGGGTATGGCTACACCTTC. The genes are TRBV19 and TRBJ1-2, with 10 bases that match TRBD1. Trimming removed 6 bases from V and 5 bases from J; junction bases left unmatched: 18. The length of the CDR3 is 18 residues. Per germline, CDR1 LNHDA and CDR2 SQIVND (reference sequence).

This chain joins TRBV3-1 (or the pseudogene TRBV3-2) and TRBJ2-7; 12 nucleotides align to TRBD1. V lost 3 bases to trimming and J lost 7 bases; unmatched junction nucleotides: 7. CDR3 length: 15 amino acids. Germline V gene lookup returns CDR1 LGHDT and CDR2 YNNKEL (reference sequence). The CDR3 sequence is CASSHAGQGADEQYF. CDR3 coding DNA: TGTGCCAGCAGCCACGCGGGACAGGGGGCTGATGAGCAGTACTTC.

This clone has just one count. The gene calls are TRBV7-8 and TRBJ1-1; no clear D. The germline V gene encodes CDR1 SGHVS and CDR2 FQNEAQ. The CDR3 length is 15 residues. V dropped 2 bases and J dropped 1 base, with 11 bases sitting between them. In DNA form, the CDR3 reads TGTGCCAGCAGCTTACTGTTCGCGGCGAACACTGAAGCTTTCTTT. Protein: CASSLLFAANTEAFF.

The CDR3 loop reads CAISMTGTGGETRNSPLHF. The CDR3 DNA follows: TGTGCCATCAGTATGACCGGGACAGGGGGCGAAACTAGAAATTCACCCCTCCACTTT. J is TRBJ1-6 and V is TRBV10-3, with 12 nucleotides matching TRBD1. This CDR3 is built from 19 residues. After removal of 5 bases from V and 7 bases from J, the junction contained 15 bases not matched to a gene. Germline V gene data show CDR1 as ENHRY and CDR2 as SYGVKD.

The rearrangement joins TRBV19 to TRBJ2-3, with D possibly matching TRBD2 (7 bases). The CDR3 loop spans 16 amino acids. Deletions cut 7 bases from V and 3 bases from J, with 20 bases between. Germline CDR1 is LNHDA and CDR2 is SQIVND (reference sequence). The CDR3 DNA reads as TGTGCCAGTACTCCCAGGGGCGGGAGCGCGACAGATACGCAGTATTTT. Residues: CASTPRGGSATDTQYF. Full variable domain (remainder filled in from reference TRBV19 and TRBJ2-3): DGGITQSPKYLFRKEGQNVTLSCEQNLNHDAMYWYRQDPGQGLRLIYYSQIVNDFQKGDIAEGYSVSREKKESFPLTVTSAQKNPTAFYLCASTPRGGSATDTQYFGPGTRLTVL.

The rearrangement uses TRBV3-1 (or the pseudogene TRBV3-2) and TRBJ1-5; D is possibly TRBD1 (5 bases). From germline, CDR1 is LGHDT and CDR2 YNNKEL (reference sequence). CDR3 length: 13 residues. With 0 bases removed from V and 11 bases from J, the gap between germline ends came to 11 bases. CDR3 sequence: CASSQDSRVAQHF. The CDR3 nucleotides are TGTGCCAGCAGCCAAGATAGCAGGGTAGCCCAGCATTTT.